The subject of this entry is one TCR beta chain. This sample was included in a study of neoadjuvant nivolumab and ipilimumab in lung cancer. Method: immunoSEQ multiplex PCR; TCRdb's copy keeps in-frame clones and lacks some. The repertoire holds about 38,000 clones, roughly 87% seen once, with about 3.6% in the top ten. Trimming removed 2 bases at V and 4 bases at J, with 16 bases between. Germline CDR1 reads SGHTA; CDR2 reads FQGNSA. This CDR3 contains 16 residues. The chain is built from TRBV7-2 and TRBJ2-3; maybe TRBD1 (5 bases). This TCR came from an adult with non-small cell lung cancer. Here the sequenced sample was peripheral blood, taken before neoadjuvant nivolumab, alone or with ipilimumab. Here the CDR3 reads CASSLSAGMGADTQYF. The CDR3 coding sequence is TGTGCCAGCAGCTTATCCGCAGGGATGGGCGCAGATACGCAGTATTTT.